One sample yielded the 28 T cell receptor beta chains listed below, sequenced in a study of monozygotic twins with inflammatory bowel disease. Reanalyzing the 5' RACE reads, TCRdb keeps one entry per CDR3 protein, without DNA. The listing records roughly 170,000 distinct CDR3 sequences. Sequenced: blood. Every receptor here comes from a human donor with ulcerative colitis or Crohn's disease, or a healthy co-twin of an affected twin (not recorded which).

This chain joins TRBV7-9 and TRBJ2-6; as DNA is missing, the TRBD1 call by TCRdb cannot be tested. The length of the CDR3 is 13 residues. Germline V gene data show CDR1 as SEHNR and CDR2 as FQNEAQ (reference sequence). CDR3 loop: CASSFGSLNVLTF.

The genes are TRBV7-2 and TRBJ2-7; absent DNA, TCRdb's TRBD1 call cannot be checked. Germline V gene data show CDR1 as SGHTA and CDR2 as FQGNSA. The CDR3 spans 13 residues. This CDR3 reads CASRRGAAYEQYF.

J is TRBJ1-2 and V is TRBV11-2; the D call from TCRdb, TRBD1, cannot be confirmed without DNA. This CDR3 has 15 residues. Germline lookup yields CDR1 SGHAT and CDR2 FQNNGV. CDR3 in amino acids: CASSFYQGDGYGYTF.

The J gene is TRBJ2-1, the V gene TRBV20-1. Germline CDR1 and CDR2: DFQATT and SNEGSKA (reference sequence). This CDR3 spans 13 amino acids. CDR3 residues: CSASGRSYNEQFF.

The chain carries TRBV6-2 or TRBV6-3 and TRBJ2-7; lacking DNA, the TRBD2 call made by TCRdb goes unchecked. The V gene's germline CDR1 is MNHEY and CDR2 SVGEGT. This CDR3 spans 14 amino acids. The CDR3 sequence: CASKGDYDAYEQYF.

The V gene is TRBV18, the J gene TRBJ2-7; the D call from TCRdb, TRBD2, cannot be confirmed without DNA. Germline-derived CDR1 and CDR2 are KGHSH and LQKENI. The CDR3 runs 17 residues. The CDR3 region is CASSPPGLAGVVGEQYF.

The CDR3 sequence: CASSFNPGLAGAYEQYF. V and J are TRBV5-1 and TRBJ2-7; without DNA, the TCRdb call of TRBD2 cannot be checked. The CDR3 totals 17 residues. Germline values: CDR1 SGHRS, CDR2 YFSETQ.

The rearrangement uses TRBV10-2 and TRBJ1-2; TCRdb picks TRBD1, but there is no DNA to check that call. This CDR3 has 14 residues. Germline assignment: CDR1 WSHSY and CDR2 SAAADI. The CDR3 is CASRGPGQGDGYTF.

This rearrangement joins TRBV5-1 to TRBJ1-5; as DNA is missing, the TRBD1 call by TCRdb cannot be tested. Per germline, CDR1 SGHRS and CDR2 YFSETQ. This CDR3 is built from 15 residues. CDR3 residues: CASRSTGDSNQPQHF.

The chain joins TRBV10-3 to TRBJ1-2; TCRdb returns TRBD1, unconfirmable since there is no DNA. The CDR3 consists of 12 residues. Germline V CDR1 and CDR2: ENHRY, SYGVKD. CDR3 region: CAISPLGGGYTF.

V is TRBV20-1 and J is TRBJ1-1. CDR3 length: 12 amino acids. Germline lookup yields CDR1 DFQATT and CDR2 SNEGSKA (reference sequence). The CDR3 spells CSAKRRATEAFF.

The chain uses TRBV7-2 and TRBJ2-1; TCRdb outputs TRBD1, but without DNA this stays unchecked. Germline CDR1 reads SGHTA; CDR2 reads FQGNSA. The CDR3 covers 16 residues. CDR3 residues: CASSPLDRSSYNEQFF.

The chain is built from TRBV5-1 and TRBJ2-1; TCRdb lists TRBD2, though no DNA is available to test this call. Germline V lookup: CDR1 SGHRS, CDR2 YFSETQ. This CDR3 region has 17 residues. CDR3 residues: CASSLETSGGPYNEQFF.

The CDR3 sequence is CASSLGPGPREKLFF. V usage is TRBV6-2 or TRBV6-3 and J usage is TRBJ1-4; TCRdb's D call, TRBD1, is unchecked because there is no DNA. Looked up from germline, CDR1 is MNHEY and CDR2 is SVGEGT. This CDR3 has 15 residues.

The chain uses TRBV5-5 and TRBJ1-3. The CDR3 has 13 amino acids. Germline V gene lookup returns CDR1 SGHKS and CDR2 YYEKEE (reference sequence). This CDR3 is CASRGISGNTIYF.

This chain uses TRBV5-5 with TRBJ1-1; TCRdb's D call, TRBD1, is unchecked because there is no DNA. This CDR3 has 15 residues. Germline lookup yields CDR1 SGHKS and CDR2 YYEKEE (reference sequence). The CDR3 here is CASSSQGRGAAEAFF.

V gene TRBV5-1 combines with J gene TRBJ2-5; there is no DNA to check the TCRdb D call of TRBD2. Germline CDR1 is SGHRS and CDR2 is YFSETQ. The length of the CDR3 is 17 residues. The CDR3 here is CASSRRLAGGGGETQYF.

CDR3 protein: CASQAGARDEQYF. The V and J genes are TRBV9 and TRBJ2-7. This CDR3 has 13 residues. Looked up from germline, CDR1 is SGDLS and CDR2 is YYNGEE.

The chain links TRBV7-8 to TRBJ2-2; TCRdb lists TRBD1, though no DNA is available to test this call. This CDR3 spans 12 amino acids. Germline CDR1 reads SGHVS; CDR2 reads FQNEAQ. CDR3 residues: CATPEGTGELFF. Complete variable domain (other parts from reference TRBV7-8 and TRBJ2-2): GAGVSQSPRYKVAKRGQDVALRCDPISGHVSLFWYQQALGQGPEFLTYFQNEAQLDKSGLPSDRFFAERPEGSVSTLKIQRTQQEDSAVYLCATPEGTGELFFGEGSRLTVL.

The gene calls are TRBV7-2 and TRBJ2-3. Germline loops: CDR1 SGHTA, CDR2 FQGNSA. The CDR3 is 12 amino acids. The CDR3 protein is CASSVERDLADF. Using reference TRBV7-2 and TRBJ2-3 for the parts outside the CDR3, the full variable domain is GAGVSQSPSNKVTEKGKDVELRCDPISGHTALYWYRQSLGQGLEFLIYFQGNSAPDKSGLPSDRFSAERTGGSVSTLTIQRTQQEDSAVYLCASSVERDLADFGPGTRLTVL.

V is TRBV12-3 or TRBV12-4 and J is TRBJ2-7; lacking DNA, the TRBD2 call made by TCRdb goes unchecked. CDR3 length: 14 residues. The CDR3: CASSLGSGSAEQYF.

The gene calls are TRBV7-2 and TRBJ1-1; TCRdb reports TRBD1, a call that lacks DNA to check it against. CDR1 SGHTA and CDR2 FQGNSA come from the germline V gene. CDR3 size: 14 residues. CDR3 amino acids: CASSSRQGGAEAFF.

The CDR3 sequence: CASSPGGPSHQPQHF. The chain couples TRBV5-1 to TRBJ1-5; no DNA is available, so the TRBD1 call from TCRdb remains unchecked. CDR3 length equals 15 residues. Looked up from germline, CDR1 is SGHRS and CDR2 is YFSETQ.

The V and J genes are TRBV30 and TRBJ1-2. The CDR3 runs to 12 residues. Per the germline V gene, CDR1 is GTSNPN and CDR2 is SVGIG (reference sequence). This CDR3 reads CAWSSNTGGYTF.

V gene TRBV5-1 combines with J gene TRBJ2-1; TCRdb returns TRBD2, unconfirmable since there is no DNA. The CDR3 loop spans 16 amino acids. The germline V gene has CDR1 SGHRS and CDR2 YFSETQ. The CDR3 spells CASSLKSGEGPNEQFF.

The chain employs TRBV30 and TRBJ2-7; as DNA is missing, the TRBD1 call by TCRdb cannot be tested. The CDR3 extends over 13 amino acids. CDR1 and CDR2 from the germline V gene are GTSNPN and SVGIG (reference sequence). The CDR3 sequence is CAWSVQRGHEQYF. The full variable domain, completed using reference TRBV30 and TRBJ2-7, is SQTIHQWPATLVQPVGSPLSLECTVEGTSNPNLYWYRQAAGRGLQLLFYSVGIGQISSEVPQNLSASRPQDRQFILSSKKLLLSDSGFYLCAWSVQRGHEQYFGPGTRLTVT.

This sequence joins TRBV5-1 and TRBJ2-7; TCRdb's assignment of TRBD2 cannot be checked, as there is no DNA. This CDR3 region has 15 residues. Germline V lookup: CDR1 SGHRS, CDR2 YFSETQ. The CDR3 loop reads CASSHAGTSSYEQYF. Supplemented by reference TRBV5-1 and TRBJ2-7, the full variable domain reads KAGVTQTPRYLIKTRGQQVTLSCSPISGHRSVSWYQQTPGQGLQFLFEYFSETQRNKGNFPGRFSGRQFSNSRSEMNVSTLELGDSALYLCASSHAGTSSYEQYFGPGTRLTVT.

The V call is TRBV6-1, the J call TRBJ2-3; TCRdb selects TRBD1, and the lack of DNA leaves this call unchecked. Germline assignment: CDR1 MNHNS and CDR2 SASEGT. The CDR3 is 16 amino acids. The CDR3 spells CASSQGGAVGTDTQYF.